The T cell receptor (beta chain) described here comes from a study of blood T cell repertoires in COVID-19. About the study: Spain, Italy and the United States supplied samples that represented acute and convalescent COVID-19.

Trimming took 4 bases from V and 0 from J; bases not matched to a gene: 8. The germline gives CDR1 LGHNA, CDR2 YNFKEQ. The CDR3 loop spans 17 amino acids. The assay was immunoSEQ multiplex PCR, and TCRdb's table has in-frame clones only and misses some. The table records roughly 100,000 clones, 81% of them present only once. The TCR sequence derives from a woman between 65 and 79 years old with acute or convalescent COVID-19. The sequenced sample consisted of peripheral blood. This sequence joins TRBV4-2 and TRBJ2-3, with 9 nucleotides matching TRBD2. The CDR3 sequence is CASSPRLAETSTDTQYF. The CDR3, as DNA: TGTGCCAGCAGCCCCCGACTAGCGGAGACTAGCACAGATACGCAGTATTTT.